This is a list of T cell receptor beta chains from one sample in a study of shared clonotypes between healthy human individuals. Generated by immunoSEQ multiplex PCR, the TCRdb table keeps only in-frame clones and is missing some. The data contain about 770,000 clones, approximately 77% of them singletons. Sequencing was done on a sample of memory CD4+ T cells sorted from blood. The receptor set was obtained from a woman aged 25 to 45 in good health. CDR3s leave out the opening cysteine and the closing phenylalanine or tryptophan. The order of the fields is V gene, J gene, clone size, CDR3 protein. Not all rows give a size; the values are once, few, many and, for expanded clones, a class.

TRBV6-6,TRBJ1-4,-,ASSYSTLTAEKLF
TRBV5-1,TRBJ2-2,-,ASSHRDANTGELF
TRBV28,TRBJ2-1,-,ASSLGRASGYNDQQF
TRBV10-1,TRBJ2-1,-,ASSVAGGPSEQF
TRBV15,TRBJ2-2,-,ATLKSGRGTGELF
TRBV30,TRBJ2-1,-,AWRRRAGVAPYNEQF
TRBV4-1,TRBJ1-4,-,ASSQGFRSATNEKLF
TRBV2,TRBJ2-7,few,ASIITEYSYEQY
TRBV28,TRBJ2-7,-,ASSSGTSGSHEQY
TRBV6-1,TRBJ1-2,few,ASSEVQGNGYT
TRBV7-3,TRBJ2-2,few,ASSSGQHTGELF
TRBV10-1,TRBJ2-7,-,ASAGTGSYEQY
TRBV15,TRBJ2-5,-,ATSRGLGDGEETQY
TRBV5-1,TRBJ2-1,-,ASSLSGLVNEQF
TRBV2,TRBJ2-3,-,ASTREGGDTQY
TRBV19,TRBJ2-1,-,ASSIQLAGGSYNEQF
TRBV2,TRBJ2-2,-,ASRGTSGRGFRTGELF
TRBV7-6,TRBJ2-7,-,ASSFTGAHEQY
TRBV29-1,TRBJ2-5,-,SVRQGDETQY
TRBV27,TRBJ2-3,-,ASSGGAGRGADTQY
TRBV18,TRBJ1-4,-,ASSPSQDANEKLF
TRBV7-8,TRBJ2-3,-,ASSLEVLLTQY